This TCR beta chain is from a study of PD-L1 blockade in urothelial cancer. The germline CDR1 and CDR2 sequences are LNHDA and SQIVND (reference sequence). The length of the CDR3 is 15 residues. The V end was cut by 5 bases, the J end by 2 bases, with 12 bases between. Libraries were prepared by immunoSEQ multiplex PCR; TCRdb keeps only in-frame clonotypes and omits some of them. The data hold roughly 20,000 clones, with 90% observed a single time. This sequence originates from a woman aged 55-70 years with urothelial cancer. V gene TRBV19 combines with J gene TRBJ1-4, with a weak D call TRBD1 (6 bases). Material: PBMCs, obtained around atezolizumab (anti-PD-L1) treatment. CDR3 loop: CASSSRQATNEKLFF. In DNA form, the CDR3 reads TGTGCCAGTAGTTCAAGACAGGCCACTAATGAAAAACTGTTTTTT.